This TCR beta chain was retrieved from a study of blood T cell repertoires in COVID-19. As for the study in general: From T cells, B-cell-depleted T cells, or PBMCs came the material, which was cDNA or gDNA.

CDR3 length: 15 amino acids. The V gene's germline CDR1 is LGHNA and CDR2 YNFKEQ. J was trimmed by 9 bases and V by 1 base; bases with no gene match: 7. TCRdb's copy holds only in-frame clones and misses some; the assay was immunoSEQ multiplex PCR. The top ten clones hold just under 2% of a sample with about 260,000 clones, 86% of them seen once. This receptor was obtained from a man aged 30-40 years with active or convalescent COVID-19. This chain connects TRBV4-2 to TRBJ2-2; 8 bases align to TRBD1. What was sequenced was peripheral blood. The chain's CDR3 is CASSQVLQGARELFF. The DNA of the CDR3 is TGTGCCAGCAGCCAAGTTCTTCAGGGGGCCAGGGAGCTGTTTTTT.